This section outlines one T cell receptor beta chain sequence together with its context. Looked up from germline, CDR1 is LGHDT and CDR2 is YNNKEL (reference sequence). The CDR3 has 12 amino acids. Trimming removed 0 bases from V and 8 bases from J, with 7 bases in between. The data were obtained in a study of identical twins. Template switching introduced a universal primer site, and the cDNA bore unique molecular identifiers. One entry per CDR3 protein, called by TCRdb with MiXCR from the 5' RACE reads. The sample includes roughly 250,000 distinct CDR3 sequences, about 14% of them seen just once. This TCR was sampled from a woman under 30 in good health. The chain has TRBV3-1 and TRBJ1-2; no clear D gene. The material sequenced was memory (CD45RO+) T cells sorted from blood. DNA for the CDR3: TGTGCCAGCAGCCAAGATCGGAGCGGCTACACCTTC. Its translation: CASSQDRSGYTF.